These 27 T cell receptor beta chains were sequenced from one sample in a study of T cells in tuberculosis. Only in-frame clones appear in the TCRdb table, and some are missing; sequencing was by immunoSEQ multiplex PCR. The repertoire has over 35,000 clones, 95% of them found once; the top ten carry roughly 3.5%. What was sequenced was PBMCs. The origin of the receptors is a donor aged 10 to 29 with latent tuberculosis or without tuberculosis infection.

This sequence joins TRBV5-6 and TRBJ1-1; D gene ambiguous. CDR3 length equals 14 residues. The V and J ends lost 0 bases and 3 bases respectively, with 9 bases between them. Germline V CDR1 and CDR2: SGHDT, YYEEEE. The CDR3 reads CASSLDYRDTEAFF. The CDR3 DNA sequence: TGTGCCAGCAGCTTGGATTACAGAGACACTGAAGCTTTCTTT.

The chain links TRBV30 to TRBJ1-5; D is undetermined. This CDR3 spans 13 amino acids. The V end was cut by 7 bases, the J end by 4 bases, with 14 bases between. In germline, CDR1 is GTSNPN, CDR2 SVGIG (reference sequence). The DNA for the CDR3 is TGTGCCTCTTCGGGTCAGCGTAATCAGCCCCAGCATTTT. This codes for CASSGQRNQPQHF.

V usage is TRBV9 and J usage is TRBJ1-5; perhaps TRBD1 as D (6 bases). V was cut by 4 bases and J by 5 bases, with 22 bases left in between. There are 17 residues in the CDR3. Germline V gene lookup returns CDR1 SGDLS and CDR2 YYNGEE. The CDR3 sequence is CASSPGGGLEDDQPQHF. CDR3 DNA: TGTGCCAGCAGCCCTGGTGGGGGCCTAGAAGACGATCAGCCCCAGCATTTT.

The chain employs TRBV14 and TRBJ1-1; 7 bases match TRBD1. The germline V gene encodes CDR1 SGHDN and CDR2 FVKESK. The CDR3 has 15 residues. With 4 bases clipped from V and 5 bases from J, the junction kept 10 bases outside the gene matches. This CDR3 reads CASSLLPGGMTEAFF. The CDR3, as DNA: TGTGCCAGCAGCCTCCTCCCAGGGGGGATGACTGAAGCTTTCTTT.

J is TRBJ2-5 and V is TRBV7-2; 9 bases match TRBD1. This CDR3 has 13 amino acids. Trimming removed 10 bases from V and 4 bases from J; junction bases left unmatched: 7. Germline V lookup: CDR1 SGHTA, CDR2 FQGNSA. In DNA, the CDR3 is TGTGCCATCGGTACAGGGGGCGGAGAGACCCAGTACTTC. Its protein product is CAIGTGGGETQYF.

This clone has a handful of counts. The V call is TRBV11-2, the J call TRBJ2-1; weak D call: TRBD1 (6 bases). Per germline, CDR1 SGHAT and CDR2 FQNNGV. The V end was cut by 5 bases, the J end by 4 bases, with 18 bases between. This CDR3 has 16 residues. CDR3 sequence reads: CASSVRGDKSYNEQFF. The CDR3 nucleotides are TGTGCCAGCAGCGTCAGGGGTGATAAGTCATACAATGAGCAGTTCTTC.

The chain is built from TRBV7-9 and TRBJ1-1; possible D gene TRBD1, 5 bases. This CDR3 has 13 residues. Trimming stripped 7 bases from V and 4 bases from J, with 13 bases between. Per the germline V gene, CDR1 is SEHNR and CDR2 is FQNEAQ (reference sequence). CDR3 coding DNA: TGTGCCAGCAACCTATCACAGGTCACTGAAGCTTTCTTT. Translation: CASNLSQVTEAFF.

This clone has a single count. This chain uses TRBV2 with TRBJ2-7, with a tentative D call TRBD2 (6 bases). The CDR3 contains 13 residues. Trimming cost V 11 bases and J 4 bases, with 18 bases left between them. The V gene's germline CDR1 is SNHLY and CDR2 FYNNEI. CDR3 protein: CAAGGALLYEQYF. Here the CDR3 DNA reads TGTGCCGCGGGCGGGGCTCTTCTTTACGAGCAGTACTTC. Full variable domain (remainder filled in from reference TRBV2 and TRBJ2-7): EPEVTQTPSHQVTQMGQEVILRCVPISNHLYFYWYRQILGQKVEFLVSFYNNEISEKSEIFDDQFSVERPDGSNFTLKIRSTKLEDSAMYFCAAGGALLYEQYFGPGTRLTVT.

This clone was picked up one time. The J gene is TRBJ1-1, the V gene TRBV6-5; 8 positions match TRBD1. V lost 0 bases, J lost 0 bases, and 3 bases stayed unmatched. The CDR3 contains 16 residues. Germline CDR1 and CDR2: MNHEY and SVGAGI. CDR3 sequence: CASSYSTGVMNTEAFF. As DNA, the CDR3 is TGTGCCAGCAGTTACTCGACAGGGGTGATGAACACTGAAGCTTTCTTT.

This clone appeared a single time. The rearrangement links TRBV27 to TRBJ1-2, with D maybe TRBD1 (5 bases). Germline CDR1 and CDR2: MNHEY and SMNVEV (reference sequence). The V end was cut by 6 bases, the J end by 8 bases, with 19 bases between. The CDR3 spans 14 residues. The CDR3 region has the DNA TGTGCCAGCAGGTATGCCCAGGGAGGCCGGGGCTACACCTTC. Amino acid sequence: CASRYAQGGRGYTF.

Concerning this clone itself: The junction departs from germline at one end; a sequencing error may be responsible. The chain uses TRBV30 and TRBJ1-2, with D perhaps matching TRBD1 (5 bases). The CDR3 is 8 residues long. Germline CDR1 GTSNPN, CDR2 SVGIG (reference sequence). CDR3 sequence: CACPGTFF. CDR3 coding DNA: TGTGCCTGCCCAGGGACTTTCTTC. Variable domain in full (rest from reference TRBV30 and TRBJ1-2): SQTIHQWPATLVQPVGSPLSLECTVEGTSNPNLYWYRQAAGRGLQLLFYSVGIGQISSEVPQNLSASRPQDRQFILSSKKLLLSDSGFYLCACPGTFFGSGTRLTVV.

The J gene is TRBJ1-1, the V gene TRBV11-2, with D hard to call. Germline assignment: CDR1 SGHAT and CDR2 FQNNGV. The CDR3 loop spans 13 amino acids. V lost 5 bases and J 1 base, leaving 8 bases between the germline ends. In DNA, the CDR3 is TGTGCCAGCAGCCCCCCAGGGAACACTGAAGCTTTCTTT. Protein sequence: CASSPPGNTEAFF.

Comment on this clone: The sample has other DNA sequences that encode this CDR3 too. The V call is TRBV7-3, the J call TRBJ2-2; D is possibly TRBD2 (5 bases). The CDR3 has 15 amino acids. Trimming removed 5 bases at V and 0 bases at J, with 10 bases between. Germline CDR1 SGHTA, CDR2 FQGTGA. For the CDR3, the DNA is TGTGCCAGCAGCCCCACCGGGACGAACACCGGGGAGCTGTTTTTT. Protein sequence: CASSPTGTNTGELFF.

The chain uses TRBV2 and TRBJ2-7; weak D call: TRBD2 (5 bases). Trimming took 0 bases from V and 3 from J, leaving 9 bases between them. This CDR3 comprises 14 residues. Per the germline V gene, CDR1 is SNHLY and CDR2 is FYNNEI. The DNA for the CDR3 is TGTGCCAGCAGTGAAGCGGCGGGCGACTACGAGCAGTACTTC. Its translation is CASSEAAGDYEQYF. Combining the CDR3 with reference TRBV2 and TRBJ2-7 gives the whole variable domain EPEVTQTPSHQVTQMGQEVILRCVPISNHLYFYWYRQILGQKVEFLVSFYNNEISEKSEIFDDQFSVERPDGSNFTLKIRSTKLEDSAMYFCASSEAAGDYEQYFGPGTRLTVT.

V is TRBV9 and J is TRBJ2-2, with 9 bases that match TRBD1. CDR3 length: 15 amino acids. The junction had 5 bases not matched to a gene; V was cut back by 3 bases and J by 5 bases. CDR1 is SGDLS and CDR2 is YYNGEE in the germline V gene. Here the CDR3 reads CASSGTGQGTGELFF. CDR3 nucleotides: TGTGCCAGCAGCGGCACGGGACAGGGAACCGGGGAGCTGTTTTTT.

The chain uses TRBV19 and TRBJ1-2; TRBD1 agrees at 9 bases. The V and J ends lost 4 bases and 4 bases, in that order; junction bases with no gene match: 4. The V gene's germline CDR1 is LNHDA and CDR2 SQIVND (reference sequence). The CDR3 spans 14 residues. The CDR3 nucleotides read TGTGCCAGTAGTACCCCGGGACAGGGCTATGGCTACACCTTC. This gives the protein CASSTPGQGYGYTF.

This clone was seen a single time. This chain joins TRBV6-1 and TRBJ1-3; possible D gene TRBD1, 6 bases. Trimming shortened V by 8 bases and J by 0 bases, and 14 bases separated the two germline ends. This CDR3 has 15 residues. The germline V gene encodes CDR1 MNHNS and CDR2 SASEGT. CDR3 residues: CASWTAESSGNTIYF. In nucleotides, the CDR3 is TGTGCCAGCTGGACAGCCGAGAGCTCTGGAAACACCATATATTTT.

The V gene is TRBV28, the J gene TRBJ1-1, with 10 bases matching TRBD1. The germline gives CDR1 MDHEN, CDR2 SYDVKM. The CDR3 spans 15 residues. Trimming at V came to 4 bases and at J to 11 bases, leaving 13 bases not matched to a gene. The CDR3 sequence: CASSSYPGQGRGAFF. The CDR3 nucleotides are TGTGCCAGCAGTTCCTACCCGGGACAGGGGAGAGGCGCTTTCTTT.

The chain couples TRBV19 to TRBJ1-6; D might be TRBD1 (6 bases). The CDR3 runs to 14 residues. Trimming shortened V by 5 bases and J by 8 bases, and 13 bases separated the two germline ends. Per the germline V gene, CDR1 is LNHDA and CDR2 is SQIVND (reference sequence). CDR3 sequence (DNA): TGTGCCAGTAGTCCAAGGGCAGGGGATTCACCCCTCCACTTT. The encoded protein is CASSPRAGDSPLHF.

This chain links TRBV14 with TRBJ2-5, with D possibly matching TRBD2 (7 bases). This CDR3 contains 15 residues. The germline gives CDR1 SGHDN, CDR2 FVKESK. With 0 bases removed from V and 4 bases from J, the gap between germline ends came to 12 bases. DNA for the CDR3: TGTGCCAGCAGCCAAGATCATAGGGGGGGAGAGACCCAGTACTTC. Translated, it gives CASSQDHRGGETQYF.

The V call is TRBV10-2, the J call TRBJ2-2; TRBD2 agrees at 11 bases. The CDR3 sequence is 15 residues long. Germline V gene lookup returns CDR1 WSHSY and CDR2 SAAADI. J gave up 6 bases and V 6 bases, and 6 bases lay outside the gene matches. In DNA form, the CDR3 reads TGCGCCAGCAGACTAGCGGGGGCGACGTCCGGGGAGCTGTTTTTT. Protein: CASRLAGATSGELFF.

This rearrangement joins TRBV27 to TRBJ2-3, with TRBD1 as a possible D gene (6 bases). CDR1 and CDR2 (germline): MNHEY, SMNVEV (reference sequence). V gave up 4 bases and J gave up 6 bases, with 17 bases separating them. The CDR3 sequence is 15 residues long. CDR3 in amino acids: CASSYRTWGRDTQYF. The DNA of the CDR3 is TGTGCCAGCAGTTACCGTACTTGGGGGCGGGATACGCAGTATTTT.

The chain employs TRBV18 and TRBJ1-6; D unresolved. There are 15 residues in the CDR3. Germline V gene lookup returns CDR1 KGHSH and CDR2 LQKENI. Trimming stripped 1 base from V and 3 bases from J, with 7 bases between. Here the CDR3 reads CASSPLDNYNSPLHF. DNA for the CDR3: TGTGCCAGCTCACCACTAGACAACTATAATTCACCCCTCCACTTT.

The table lists this clone with a count of one. The chain recombines TRBV7-6 with TRBJ2-2; D gene uncertain. With 0 bases removed from V and 0 bases from J, the gap between germline ends came to 2 bases. There are 14 residues in the CDR3. Germline CDR1 is SGHVS and CDR2 is FNYEAQ. DNA for the CDR3: TGTGCCAGCAGCTTAGCCACGAACACCGGGGAGCTGTTTTTT. This sequence encodes CASSLATNTGELFF.

The V and J genes are TRBV9 and TRBJ1-1, with 8 bases identical to TRBD1. The CDR3 is made up of 17 amino acids. The trim removed 4 bases at V and 1 base at J, leaving 12 bases unmatched. CDR1 is SGDLS and CDR2 is YYNGEE in the germline V gene. For the CDR3, the DNA is TGTGCCAGCAGCCTCCCAATTCAGGGGGCAGCGAACACTGAAGCTTTCTTT. Residues: CASSLPIQGAANTEAFF.

The V gene is TRBV28, the J gene TRBJ1-2; D is ambiguous. Trimming shortened V by 4 bases and J by 3 bases, and 6 bases separated the two germline ends. The CDR3 has 12 amino acids. Germline values: CDR1 MDHEN, CDR2 SYDVKM. CDR3 loop: CASSYGDYGYTF. In DNA, the CDR3 is TGTGCCAGCAGTTACGGGGACTATGGCTACACCTTC.

The rearrangement links TRBV11-2 to TRBJ1-1; D uncertain. V shed 1 base and J shed 1 base, with 16 bases lying between them. This CDR3 is built from 17 residues. Germline V gene data show CDR1 as SGHAT and CDR2 as FQNNGV. The CDR3 DNA is TGTGCCAGCAGCTTAGTACTAGTTAGGGTTTCGAACACTGAAGCTTTCTTT. Translated: CASSLVLVRVSNTEAFF.